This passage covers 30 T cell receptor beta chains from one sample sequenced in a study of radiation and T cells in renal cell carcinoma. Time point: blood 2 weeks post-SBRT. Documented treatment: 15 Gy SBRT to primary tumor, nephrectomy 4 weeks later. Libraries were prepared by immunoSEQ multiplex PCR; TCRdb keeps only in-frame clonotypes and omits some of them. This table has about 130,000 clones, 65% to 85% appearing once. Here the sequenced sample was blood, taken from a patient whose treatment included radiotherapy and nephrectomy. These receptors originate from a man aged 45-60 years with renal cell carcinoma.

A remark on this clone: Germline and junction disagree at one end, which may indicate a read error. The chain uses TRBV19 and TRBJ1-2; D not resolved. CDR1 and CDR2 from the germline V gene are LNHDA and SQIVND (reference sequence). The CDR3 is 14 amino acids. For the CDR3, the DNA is TGCGCCAGTAGTATCGTTGGGCAGATCTATGGCTACACCTTC. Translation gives CASSIVGQIYGYTF.

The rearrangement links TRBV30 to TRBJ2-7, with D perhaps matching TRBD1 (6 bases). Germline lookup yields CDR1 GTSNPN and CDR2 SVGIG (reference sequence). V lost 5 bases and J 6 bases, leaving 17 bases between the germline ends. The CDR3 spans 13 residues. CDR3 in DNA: TGTGCCTGGGGGAAGAACAGGGTAGGCGAGCAGTACTTC. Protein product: CAWGKNRVGEQYF. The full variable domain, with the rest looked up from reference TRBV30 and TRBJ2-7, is SQTIHQWPATLVQPVGSPLSLECTVEGTSNPNLYWYRQAAGRGLQLLFYSVGIGQISSEVPQNLSASRPQDRQFILSSKKLLLSDSGFYLCAWGKNRVGEQYFGPGTRLTVT.

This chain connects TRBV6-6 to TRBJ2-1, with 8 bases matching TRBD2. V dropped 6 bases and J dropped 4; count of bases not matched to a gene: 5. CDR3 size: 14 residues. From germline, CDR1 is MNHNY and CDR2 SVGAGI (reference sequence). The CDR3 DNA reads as TGTGCCAGCAGCAAGACGGGAGGGTACAATGAGCAGTTCTTC. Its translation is CASSKTGGYNEQFF.

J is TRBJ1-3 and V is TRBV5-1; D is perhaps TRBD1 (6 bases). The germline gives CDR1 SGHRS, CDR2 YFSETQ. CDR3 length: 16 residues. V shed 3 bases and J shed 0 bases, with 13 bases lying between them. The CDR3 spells CASSSQGGYSGNTIYF. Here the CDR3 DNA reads TGCGCCAGCAGCTCACAGGGAGGCTACTCTGGAAACACCATATATTTT.

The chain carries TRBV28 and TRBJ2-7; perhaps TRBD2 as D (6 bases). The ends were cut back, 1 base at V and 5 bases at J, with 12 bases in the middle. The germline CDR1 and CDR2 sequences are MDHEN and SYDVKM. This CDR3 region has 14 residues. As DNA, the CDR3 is TGTGCCAGCAGTTTATCCGCAGGCGGGGACGAGCAGTACTTC. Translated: CASSLSAGGDEQYF.

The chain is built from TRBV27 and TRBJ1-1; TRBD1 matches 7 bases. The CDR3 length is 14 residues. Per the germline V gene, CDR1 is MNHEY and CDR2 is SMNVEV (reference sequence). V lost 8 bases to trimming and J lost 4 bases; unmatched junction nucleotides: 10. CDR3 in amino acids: CASAWGQPFTEAFF. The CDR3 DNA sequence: TGTGCCAGCGCTTGGGGACAGCCCTTCACTGAAGCTTTCTTT.

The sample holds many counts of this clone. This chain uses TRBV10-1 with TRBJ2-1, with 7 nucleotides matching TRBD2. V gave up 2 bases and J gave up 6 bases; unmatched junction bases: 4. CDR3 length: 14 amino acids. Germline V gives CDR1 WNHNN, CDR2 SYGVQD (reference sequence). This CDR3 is CASSEGTTLNEQFF. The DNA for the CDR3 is TGCGCCAGCAGTGAGGGGACTACCCTCAATGAGCAGTTCTTC.

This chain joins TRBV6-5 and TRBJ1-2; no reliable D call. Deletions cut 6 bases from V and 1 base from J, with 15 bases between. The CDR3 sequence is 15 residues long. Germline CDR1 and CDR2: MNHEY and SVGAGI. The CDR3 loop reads CASRPTASGNYGYTF. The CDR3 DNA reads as TGTGCCAGCAGACCGACGGCATCGGGTAACTATGGCTACACCTTC.

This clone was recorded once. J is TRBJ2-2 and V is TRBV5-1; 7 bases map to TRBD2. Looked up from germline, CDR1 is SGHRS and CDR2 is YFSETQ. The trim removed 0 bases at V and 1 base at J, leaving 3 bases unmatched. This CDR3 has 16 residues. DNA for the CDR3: TGCGCCAGCAGCTTGGCCCCTAGCGGGAACACCGGGGAGCTGTTTTTT. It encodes CASSLAPSGNTGELFF.

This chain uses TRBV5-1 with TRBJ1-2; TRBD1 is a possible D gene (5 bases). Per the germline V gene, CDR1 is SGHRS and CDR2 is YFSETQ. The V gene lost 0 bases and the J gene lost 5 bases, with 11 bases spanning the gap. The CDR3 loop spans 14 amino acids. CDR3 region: CASSLVETGYGYTF. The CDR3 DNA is TGCGCCAGCAGCTTGGTGGAAACAGGATATGGCTACACCTTC. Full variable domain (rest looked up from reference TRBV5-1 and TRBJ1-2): KAGVTQTPRYLIKTRGQQVTLSCSPISGHRSVSWYQQTPGQGLQFLFEYFSETQRNKGNFPGRFSGRQFSNSRSEMNVSTLELGDSALYLCASSLVETGYGYTFGSGTRLTVV.

In DNA form, the CDR3 reads TGTGCCATGGGGGACAGGGAGAATTCACCCCTCCACTTT. This translates into CAMGDRENSPLHF. The J gene is TRBJ1-6, the V gene TRBV10-3; the match to TRBD1 covers 9 bases. Germline loops: CDR1 ENHRY, CDR2 SYGVKD. This CDR3 spans 13 amino acids. After removal of 9 bases from V and 7 bases from J, the junction contained 4 bases not matched to a gene.

CDR3 DNA sequence: TGCAGCCCAGGGGCCCCTGACGAGCAGTACTTC. It encodes CSPGAPDEQYF. This chain links TRBV20-1 with TRBJ2-7, with a weak D call TRBD1 (6 bases). Germline CDR1 DFQATT, CDR2 SNEGSKA (reference sequence). The CDR3 is made up of 11 amino acids.

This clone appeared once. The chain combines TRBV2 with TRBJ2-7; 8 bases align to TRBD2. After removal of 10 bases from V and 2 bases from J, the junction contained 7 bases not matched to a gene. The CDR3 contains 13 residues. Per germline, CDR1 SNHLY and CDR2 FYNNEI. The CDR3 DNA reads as TGTGCCACGCGGGGGGACTCAGCCTACGAGCAGTACTTC. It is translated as CATRGDSAYEQYF.

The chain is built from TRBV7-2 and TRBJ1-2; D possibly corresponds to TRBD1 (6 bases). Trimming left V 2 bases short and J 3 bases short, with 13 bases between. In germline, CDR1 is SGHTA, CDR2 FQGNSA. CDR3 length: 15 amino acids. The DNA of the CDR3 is TGTGCCAGCAGCTTACCAGGGGTCGACCACTATGGCTACACCTTC. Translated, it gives CASSLPGVDHYGYTF.

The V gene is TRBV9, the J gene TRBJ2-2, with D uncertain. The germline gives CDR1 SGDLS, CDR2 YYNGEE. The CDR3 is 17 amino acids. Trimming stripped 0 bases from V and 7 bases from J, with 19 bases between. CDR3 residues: CASSVAAEPLLSGELFF. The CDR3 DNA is TGTGCCAGCAGCGTAGCGGCCGAACCCCTTTTGAGCGGGGAGCTGTTTTTT.

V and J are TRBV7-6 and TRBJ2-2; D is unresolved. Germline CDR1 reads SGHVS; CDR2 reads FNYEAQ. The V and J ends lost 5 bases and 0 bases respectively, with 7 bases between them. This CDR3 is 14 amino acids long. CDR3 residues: CASSRPANTGELFF. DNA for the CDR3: TGTGCCAGCAGCCGACCGGCGAACACCGGGGAGCTGTTTTTT.

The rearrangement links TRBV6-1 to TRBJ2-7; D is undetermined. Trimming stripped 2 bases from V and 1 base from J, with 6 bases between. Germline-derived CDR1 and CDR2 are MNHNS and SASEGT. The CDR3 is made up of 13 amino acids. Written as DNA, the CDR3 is TGTGCCAGCAGTGAATATGAGTCCTACGAGCAGTACTTC. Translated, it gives CASSEYESYEQYF.

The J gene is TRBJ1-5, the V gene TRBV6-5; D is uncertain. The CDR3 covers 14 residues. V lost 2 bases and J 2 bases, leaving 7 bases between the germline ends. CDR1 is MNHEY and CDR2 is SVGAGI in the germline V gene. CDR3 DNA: TGTGCCAGCAGTTACGGATTAGGCAATCAGCCCCAGCATTTT. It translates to CASSYGLGNQPQHF.

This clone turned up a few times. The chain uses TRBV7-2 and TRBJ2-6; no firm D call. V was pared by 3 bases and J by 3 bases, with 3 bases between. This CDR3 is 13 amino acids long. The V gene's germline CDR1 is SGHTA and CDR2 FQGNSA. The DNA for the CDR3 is TGTGCCAGCAGCTTTGGTGGGGCCAACGTCCTGACTTTC. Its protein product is CASSFGGANVLTF.

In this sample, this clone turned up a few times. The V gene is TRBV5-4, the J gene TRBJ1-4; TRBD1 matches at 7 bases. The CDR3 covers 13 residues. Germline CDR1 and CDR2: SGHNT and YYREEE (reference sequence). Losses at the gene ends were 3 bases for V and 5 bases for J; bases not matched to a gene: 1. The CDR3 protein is CASSSTGNEKLFF. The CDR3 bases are TGTGCCAGCAGCTCGACAGGGAATGAAAAACTGTTTTTT.

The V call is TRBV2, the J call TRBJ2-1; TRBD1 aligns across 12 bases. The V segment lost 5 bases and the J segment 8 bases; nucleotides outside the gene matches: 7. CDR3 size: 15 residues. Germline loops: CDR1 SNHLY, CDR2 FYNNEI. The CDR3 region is CASSRGTGGSDEQFF. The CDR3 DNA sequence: TGTGCCAGCAGTCGAGGGACAGGGGGCTCGGATGAGCAGTTCTTC.

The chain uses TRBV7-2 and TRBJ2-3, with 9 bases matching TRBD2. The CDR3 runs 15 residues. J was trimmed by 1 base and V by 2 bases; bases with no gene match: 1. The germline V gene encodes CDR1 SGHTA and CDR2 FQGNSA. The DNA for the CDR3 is TGTGCCAGCAGCTTACGGACTAGCGGCACAGATACGCAGTATTTT. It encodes CASSLRTSGTDTQYF.

The CDR3 region is CARPTDRGHTEAFF. The DNA for the CDR3 is TGCGCCAGACCGACGGACAGGGGGCACACTGAAGCTTTCTTT. V usage is TRBV23-1 and J usage is TRBJ1-1, with 11 bases fitting TRBD1. TRBV23-1 is identified as an open reading frame with a role that is uncertain. J was trimmed by 3 bases and V by 9 bases; bases with no gene match: 6. The length of the CDR3 is 14 residues.

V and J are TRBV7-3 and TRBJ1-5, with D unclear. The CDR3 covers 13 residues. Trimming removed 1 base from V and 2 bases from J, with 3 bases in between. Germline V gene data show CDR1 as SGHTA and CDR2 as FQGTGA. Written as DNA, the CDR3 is TGTGCCAGCAGCTTAAGGGGCAATCAGCCCCAGCATTTT. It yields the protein CASSLRGNQPQHF.

DNA for the CDR3: TGTGCCAGCAGCGCCCCCCGGGTTACTAATGAAAAACTGTTTTTT. Translated: CASSAPRVTNEKLFF. The chain uses TRBV14 and TRBJ1-4; D not certain. There are 15 residues in the CDR3. The germline V gene encodes CDR1 SGHDN and CDR2 FVKESK. The V end lost 5 bases, the J end lost 2 bases, and 12 bases lay between the germline ends.

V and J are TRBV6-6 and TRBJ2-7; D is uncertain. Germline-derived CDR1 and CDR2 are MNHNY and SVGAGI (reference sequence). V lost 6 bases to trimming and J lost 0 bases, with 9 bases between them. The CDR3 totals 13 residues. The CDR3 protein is CASSYGDSYEQYF. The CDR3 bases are TGTGCCAGCAGCTACGGTGACTCCTACGAGCAGTACTTC.

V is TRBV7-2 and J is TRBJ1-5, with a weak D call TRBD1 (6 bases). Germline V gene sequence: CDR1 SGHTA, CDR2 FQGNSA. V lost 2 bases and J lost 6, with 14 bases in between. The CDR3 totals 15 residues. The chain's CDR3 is CASSLIGGHGQPQHF. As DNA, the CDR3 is TGTGCCAGCAGCTTAATCGGGGGGCACGGTCAGCCCCAGCATTTT.

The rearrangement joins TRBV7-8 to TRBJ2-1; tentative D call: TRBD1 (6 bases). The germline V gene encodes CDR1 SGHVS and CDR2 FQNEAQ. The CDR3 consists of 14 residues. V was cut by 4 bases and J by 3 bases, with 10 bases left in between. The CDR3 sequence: CASSYREYYNEQFF. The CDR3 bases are TGTGCCAGCAGCTACAGGGAATACTACAATGAGCAGTTCTTC.

CDR3 DNA sequence: TGTGCCTGGGCCGGACAGGTGAACACTGAAGCTTTCTTT. It specifies CAWAGQVNTEAFF. The chain uses TRBV30 and TRBJ1-1, with 7 bases aligning to TRBD1. After removal of 5 bases from V and 0 bases from J, the junction contained 3 bases not matched to a gene. The CDR3 length is 13 residues. Germline V gene lookup returns CDR1 GTSNPN and CDR2 SVGIG (reference sequence).

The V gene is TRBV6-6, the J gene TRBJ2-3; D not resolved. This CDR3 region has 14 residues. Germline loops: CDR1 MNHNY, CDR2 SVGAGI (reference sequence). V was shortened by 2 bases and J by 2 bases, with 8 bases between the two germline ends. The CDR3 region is CASSYPKFTDTQYF. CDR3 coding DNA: TGTGCCAGCAGTTACCCTAAGTTCACAGATACGCAGTATTTT.